Shown below are 29 T cell receptor beta chains from a single sample sequenced in a study of blood T cell repertoires in COVID-19. Measured with immunoSEQ multiplex PCR; TCRdb has only the in-frame clones, and not every one. Here the sample spans about 220,000 clones, approximately 84% being singletons. Material for sequencing was peripheral blood. The receptors stem from a woman aged 55-70 years with acute or convalescent COVID-19.

The chain joins TRBV6-5 to TRBJ1-2, with 11 bases matching TRBD1. Trimming removed 6 bases from V and 7 bases from J; junction bases left unmatched: 10. CDR1 is MNHEY, CDR2 SVGAGI, per germline. The CDR3 contains 15 residues. The DNA of the CDR3 is TGTGCCAGCAGAGGTGACCGGGACAGGGGGTTTGGCTACACCTTC. As protein: CASRGDRDRGFGYTF.

CDR3 nucleotides: TGTGCCAGCAGTGATCCAGGGAACTTGAGGACCATATATTTT. This gives the protein CASSDPGNLRTIYF. This sequence joins TRBV6-1 and TRBJ1-3; TRBD1 is a possible D gene (5 bases). The CDR3 totals 14 residues. V shed 3 bases and J shed 10 bases, with 16 bases lying between them. Germline V gives CDR1 MNHNS, CDR2 SASEGT.

The rearrangement links TRBV10-3 to TRBJ2-7; 8 bases fit TRBD1. The CDR3 has 14 amino acids. Trimming removed 2 bases from V and 3 bases from J; junction bases left unmatched: 3. Germline V gene data show CDR1 as ENHRY and CDR2 as SYGVKD. The CDR3 coding sequence is TGTGCCATCAGTGAGAAGGGGACAGGCTACGAGCAGTACTTC. Protein sequence: CAISEKGTGYEQYF.

This clone was counted only a few times. The chain is built from TRBV4-3 and TRBJ1-4, with D unresolved. V was shortened by 0 bases and J by 8 bases, with 19 bases between the two germline ends. The CDR3 sequence is 17 residues long. The germline CDR1 and CDR2 sequences are LGHNA and YSLEER. CDR3 amino acids: CASSQEPSGSGKEKLFF. CDR3 coding DNA: TGCGCCAGCAGCCAAGAGCCTTCTGGGAGCGGTAAAGAAAAACTGTTTTTT.

This clone is a singleton in its sample. The V call is TRBV7-9, the J call TRBJ1-1, with TRBD1 matching 7 bases. V was clipped by 6 bases and J by 5 bases; unmatched bases: 6. The germline CDR1 and CDR2 sequences are SEHNR and FQNEAQ (reference sequence). The CDR3 has 13 amino acids. The CDR3 region is CASSWTGGTEAFF. The CDR3 nucleotides are TGTGCCAGCAGTTGGACAGGAGGTACTGAAGCTTTCTTT.

The rearrangement uses TRBV6-1 and TRBJ1-4; 9 nucleotides match TRBD1. Trimming removed 6 bases from V and 0 bases from J; junction bases left unmatched: 2. The germline V gene has CDR1 MNHNS and CDR2 SASEGT. The CDR3 is 15 residues long. CDR3 in DNA: TGTGCCAGCAGAGGACAGGGGACAACTAATGAAAAACTGTTTTTT. Translating it yields CASRGQGTTNEKLFF.

CDR3: CASSLMDRGDYGYTF. CDR3 coding DNA: TGTGCCAGCAGTCTAATGGACAGGGGGGACTATGGCTACACCTTC. This sequence joins TRBV6-5 and TRBJ1-2, with 10 bases matching TRBD1. With V trimmed by 5 bases and J by 3 bases, 6 bases remained unmatched. Germline V gives CDR1 MNHEY, CDR2 SVGAGI. This CDR3 comprises 15 residues.

The V and J genes are TRBV11-2 and TRBJ1-2, with 7 bases identical to TRBD1. The V segment lost 5 bases and the J segment 3 bases; nucleotides outside the gene matches: 12. Germline values: CDR1 SGHAT, CDR2 FQNNGV. CDR3 length equals 16 residues. Here the CDR3 DNA reads TGTGCCAGCAGCCCAAGCCCCCTTGACAGGGACTATGGCTACACCTTC. Encoded protein: CASSPSPLDRDYGYTF.

The chain recombines TRBV10-3 with TRBJ2-1; 8 bases align to TRBD2. CDR1 ENHRY and CDR2 SYGVKD come from the germline V gene. The CDR3 is 13 amino acids. J was trimmed by 6 bases and V by 5 bases; bases with no gene match: 3. The CDR3 region is CAISRGGPNEQFF. For the CDR3, the DNA is TGTGCCATCAGTCGGGGGGGGCCCAATGAGCAGTTCTTC.

The chain combines TRBV24-1 with TRBJ1-2, with D possibly TRBD1 on 5 matching bases. The V and J ends lost 7 bases and 4 bases respectively, with 12 bases between them. CDR3 length: 13 amino acids. Germline V gives CDR1 KGHDR, CDR2 SFDVKD. The CDR3 nucleotides read TGTGCCACCAGGGGAGGGACTCCCTATGGCTACACCTTC. Protein sequence: CATRGGTPYGYTF.

The CDR3 here is CASSLSAGYSEAFF. CDR3 sequence (DNA): TGTGCCAGCAGTTTATCCGCGGGTTACTCTGAAGCTTTCTTT. The V and J genes are TRBV27 and TRBJ1-1; D call uncertain. Trimming took off 0 bases at V and 6 bases at J, with 11 bases between the two ends. This CDR3 contains 14 residues. Germline V gene sequence: CDR1 MNHEY, CDR2 SMNVEV (reference sequence).

This chain uses TRBV28 with TRBJ1-5; 7 bases map to TRBD1. The germline V gene has CDR1 MDHEN and CDR2 SYDVKM. The ends lost 5 bases at V and 7 bases at J; junction bases unmatched: 14. The CDR3 length is 16 residues. The DNA of the CDR3 is TGTGCCAGCAGTACGAGACAGGGATTGGTCAAGCAGCCCCAGCATTTT. Protein sequence: CASSTRQGLVKQPQHF. Supplemented by reference TRBV28 and TRBJ1-5, the full variable domain reads DVKVTQSSRYLVKRTGEKVFLECVQDMDHENMFWYRQDPGLGLRLIYFSYDVKMKEKGDIPEGYSVSREKKERFSLILESASTNQTSMYLCASSTRQGLVKQPQHFGDGTRLSIL.

This chain connects TRBV5-1 to TRBJ1-1; 9 positions agree with TRBD1. Unmatched junction bases numbered 8, after V lost 2 bases and J lost 6 bases. The CDR3 is made up of 15 amino acids. Germline CDR1 is SGHRS and CDR2 is YFSETQ. The CDR3: CASSLIGQGPSEAFF. Here the CDR3 DNA reads TGCGCCAGCAGCTTAATAGGACAGGGGCCGTCTGAAGCTTTCTTT.

The chain combines TRBV6-5 with TRBJ1-1, with 7 bases lining up with TRBD1. From germline, CDR1 is MNHEY and CDR2 SVGAGI. V was pared by 7 bases and J by 11 bases, with 10 bases of the junction left unmatched. This CDR3 region has 12 residues. The CDR3, as DNA: TGTGCCAGCACTACAGGGGCCCGGGAGGCTTTCTTT. Protein: CASTTGAREAFF.

V usage is TRBV2 and J usage is TRBJ2-7; a weak D match, TRBD2 (6 bases). This CDR3 has 13 amino acids. The germline V gene has CDR1 SNHLY and CDR2 FYNNEI. The V and J ends lost 3 bases and 4 bases respectively, with 10 bases between them. The CDR3 DNA sequence: TGTGCCAGCAGTGAGACCGGGACTTACGAGCAGTACTTC. Its protein product is CASSETGTYEQYF.

The chain joins TRBV19 to TRBJ2-7, with a tentative D call TRBD1 (5 bases). CDR3 size: 13 residues. Germline loops: CDR1 LNHDA, CDR2 SQIVND (reference sequence). V gave up 3 bases and J gave up 6 bases, with 12 bases separating them. The CDR3 DNA reads TGTGCCAGTAGTATTGACAGTTTTCGCGAGCAGTACTTC. This codes for CASSIDSFREQYF. Complete variable domain (other parts from reference TRBV19 and TRBJ2-7): DGGITQSPKYLFRKEGQNVTLSCEQNLNHDAMYWYRQDPGQGLRLIYYSQIVNDFQKGDIAEGYSVSREKKESFPLTVTSAQKNPTAFYLCASSIDSFREQYFGPGTRLTVT.

The J gene is TRBJ1-4, the V gene TRBV3-1 (or the pseudogene TRBV3-2); unclear D gene. The length of the CDR3 is 13 residues. Trimming stripped 4 bases from V and 8 bases from J, with 11 bases between. Per germline, CDR1 LGHDT and CDR2 YNNKEL (reference sequence). CDR3 sequence: CASSPPSEEKLFF. The CDR3 DNA reads as TGTGCCAGCAGCCCCCCCTCGGAGGAAAAACTGTTTTTT.

This clone was detected a few times. V is TRBV30 and J is TRBJ2-3; TRBD1 matches 7 bases. The V gene's germline CDR1 is GTSNPN and CDR2 SVGIG (reference sequence). The CDR3 contains 13 residues. V gave up 5 bases and J gave up 6 bases; unmatched junction bases: 8. CDR3 nucleotide sequence: TGTGCCTGGGCGAGGGGGCCTCGGGATACGCAGTATTTT. Its protein product is CAWARGPRDTQYF.

The chain couples TRBV4-1 to TRBJ2-7; D is possibly TRBD2 (5 bases). Trimming stripped 1 base from V and 2 bases from J, with 9 bases between. This CDR3 is built from 14 residues. Germline CDR1 reads MGHRA; CDR2 reads YSYEKL. CDR3 bases: TGCGCCAGCAGCCAAGTCGAGGGCCCCTACGAGCAGTACTTC. Protein: CASSQVEGPYEQYF.

The genes are TRBV4-3 and TRBJ2-5; D is unclear. Trimming cost V 3 bases and J 5 bases, with 10 bases left between them. CDR1 is LGHNA and CDR2 is YSLEER in the germline V gene. The CDR3 has 13 residues. Here the CDR3 DNA reads TGCGCCAGCAGCCAGCAAATCGGGGAGACCCAGTACTTC. This encodes CASSQQIGETQYF.

The chain uses TRBV6-5 and TRBJ1-1, with 10 positions matching TRBD1. This CDR3 has 14 residues. Germline V gene sequence: CDR1 MNHEY, CDR2 SVGAGI. Germline trimming cut 6 bases from V and 7 bases from J; bases unmatched to any gene: 8. The chain's CDR3 is CASSCGQGVCEAFF. The CDR3 DNA sequence: TGTGCCAGCAGCTGCGGACAGGGGGTGTGTGAAGCTTTCTTT.

This clone was counted once. CDR3: CASSYTSLVVEAFF. CDR3 DNA: TGTGCCAGCAGTTACACCTCTCTGGTAGTCGAAGCTTTCTTT. The V gene is TRBV6-6, the J gene TRBJ1-1; D not resolved. The V gene lost 2 bases and the J gene lost 8 bases, with 15 bases spanning the gap. The CDR3 spans 14 residues. In germline, CDR1 is MNHNY, CDR2 SVGAGI (reference sequence).

This clone was counted a few times. The chain carries TRBV9 and TRBJ2-1, with TRBD2 as a possible D gene (5 bases). The CDR3 sequence is 15 residues long. Between the trimmed V and J ends, which lost 0 bases and 4 bases, there was a span of 11 bases. CDR1 and CDR2 (germline): SGDLS, YYNGEE. The CDR3 is CASSVAGSGYNEQFF. CDR3 nucleotides: TGTGCCAGCAGCGTAGCGGGTTCGGGGTACAATGAGCAGTTCTTC.

The gene calls are TRBV30 and TRBJ1-1, with 7 bases fitting TRBD1. V lost 5 bases, J lost 7 bases, and 10 bases stayed unmatched. This CDR3 is 13 amino acids long. In germline, CDR1 is GTSNPN, CDR2 SVGIG (reference sequence). CDR3 bases: TGTGCCTGGCTTCCCGACAGGGCAGGTGAAGCTTTCTTT. It encodes CAWLPDRAGEAFF.

This clone came up once. This chain uses TRBV9 with TRBJ1-5, with 8 bases fitting TRBD1. V was pared by 0 bases and J by 0 bases, with 8 bases of the junction left unmatched. Germline CDR1 SGDLS, CDR2 YYNGEE. This CDR3 is built from 18 residues. CDR3 in amino acids: CASSVATGTGPSNQPQHF. In DNA form, the CDR3 reads TGTGCCAGCAGCGTAGCTACGGGGACAGGCCCTAGCAATCAGCCCCAGCATTTT.

The chain couples TRBV7-8 to TRBJ2-2; 7 positions match TRBD2. The length of the CDR3 is 15 residues. Germline V gives CDR1 SGHVS, CDR2 FQNEAQ. Trimming cost V 6 bases and J 1 base; bases outside gene matches: 5. This CDR3 reads CASSKSGVNTGELFF. The CDR3 DNA follows: TGTGCCAGCAGTAAAAGCGGGGTGAACACCGGGGAGCTGTTTTTT.

CDR3: CASSVAWGGTQYF. The CDR3 DNA follows: TGTGCCAGCAGCGTAGCTTGGGGAGGTACGCAGTATTTT. The genes are TRBV9 and TRBJ2-3, with D possibly TRBD2 on 6 matching bases. CDR3 length equals 13 residues. V was trimmed by 0 bases and J by 8 bases, leaving 10 bases between them. Germline V gene data show CDR1 as SGDLS and CDR2 as YYNGEE.

The V and J genes are TRBV7-8 and TRBJ2-5; D gene ambiguous. V lost 2 bases and J lost 2, with 9 bases in between. This CDR3 is built from 14 residues. The germline CDR1 and CDR2 sequences are SGHVS and FQNEAQ. This chain's CDR3 is CASSLLTWQETQYF. DNA for the CDR3: TGTGCCAGCAGCTTACTGACTTGGCAAGAGACCCAGTACTTC. Full variable domain (outside the CDR3, taken from reference TRBV7-8 and TRBJ2-5): GAGVSQSPRYKVAKRGQDVALRCDPISGHVSLFWYQQALGQGPEFLTYFQNEAQLDKSGLPSDRFFAERPEGSVSTLKIQRTQQEDSAVYLCASSLLTWQETQYFGPGTRLLVL.

This sequence joins TRBV5-4 and TRBJ1-2; weak D call: TRBD1 (5 bases). CDR3 length equals 15 residues. Per the germline V gene, CDR1 is SGHNT and CDR2 is YYREEE (reference sequence). V was shortened by 5 bases and J by 4 bases, with 18 bases between the two germline ends. CDR3 sequence reads: CASRGGLQVSYGYTF. In DNA form, the CDR3 reads TGTGCCAGCAGGGGGGGATTACAGGTTAGCTATGGCTACACCTTC.